The TCR beta chain described here comes from a study of molecular identifiers for immune sequencing clone quantification. As previously described, bulk TCR libraries were made using listed TCR primers. TCRdb re-derived calls from the PCR reads in MiXCR, one entry per CDR3 protein. In the table there are 460,000 or so distinct CDR3 sequences, about 26% of which are singletons. For this clonotype: Its antigen remains unknown.

Isolation of naive CD8 T cells was achieved by sorting on a CD8+CD4-CCR7+CD45RA+ phenotype. Points from the study as a whole: Clones of above 20 RNA copies carried over 98% of effector molecules; in naive cells they carried under 1%. Underestimated sizes of highly expanded clones could result from identical TCR molecules that share a barcode.

V was pared by 8 bases and J by 0 bases, with 12 bases between. This CDR3 spans 13 amino acids. Sequencing was carried out using naive CD8+ T cells from blood, with Jurkat cell RNA spiked in. Subset described: FACS-sorted CD8+CD4-CCR7+CD45RA+ naive T cells. This TCR derives from a human donor in good health. Some libraries in this study had Jurkat cell RNA spiked in. This chain links TRBV5-3 with TRBJ2-7; D is uncertain. TRBV5-3 is an open reading frame whose function is uncertain. The DNA of the CDR3 is TGTGCCAGCGGATTCCATAGCTCCTACGAGCAGTACTTC. It is translated as CASGFHSSYEQYF.